The T cell receptor (beta chain) under discussion was sequenced for a study of T cells after yellow fever vaccination. Each CDR3 protein gets one entry after TCRdb re-called the 5' RACE reads with MiXCR. Of 610,000 or so distinct CDR3 sequences in the sample, about 12% are singletons; the top ten hold under 15%. The germline CDR1 and CDR2 sequences are SEHNR and FQNEAQ (reference sequence). This CDR3 has 15 residues. With 2 bases removed from V and 3 bases from J, the gap between germline ends came to 12 bases. The chain combines TRBV7-9 with TRBJ2-3; TRBD1 is a possible D gene (6 bases). The clonotype was recovered from a man aged 25 to 45 who received the YFV17D yellow fever vaccine. Source: PBMCs, taken on the day of the yellow fever booster vaccination. In nucleotides, the CDR3 is TGTGCCAGCAGCTTACACAGGGCGGGTACAGATACGCAGTATTTT. Translated: CASSLHRAGTDTQYF. Variable domain in full (rest from reference TRBV7-9 and TRBJ2-3): DTGVSQNPRHKITKRGQNVTFRCDPISEHNRLYWYRQTLGQGPEFLTYFQNEAQLEKSRLLSDRFSAERPKGSFSTLEIQRTEQGDSAMYLCASSLHRAGTDTQYFGPGTRLTVL.